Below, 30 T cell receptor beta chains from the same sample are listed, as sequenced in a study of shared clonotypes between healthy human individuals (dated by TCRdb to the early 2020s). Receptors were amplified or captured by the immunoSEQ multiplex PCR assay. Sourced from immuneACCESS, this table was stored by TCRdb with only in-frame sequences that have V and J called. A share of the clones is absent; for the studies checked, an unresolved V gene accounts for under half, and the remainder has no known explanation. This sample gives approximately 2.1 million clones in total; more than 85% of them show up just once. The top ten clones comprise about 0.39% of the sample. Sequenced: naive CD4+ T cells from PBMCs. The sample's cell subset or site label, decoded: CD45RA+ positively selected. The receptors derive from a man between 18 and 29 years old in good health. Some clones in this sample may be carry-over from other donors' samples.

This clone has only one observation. The CDR3, as DNA: TGTGCCATCAAAGCGGGCATTGGAGCAGATACGCAGTATTTT. The encoded protein is CAIKAGIGADTQYF. The genes are TRBV10-3 and TRBJ2-3, with D tentatively TRBD2 (6 bases). Germline lookup yields CDR1 ENHRY and CDR2 SYGVKD. The CDR3 consists of 14 residues. Trimming stripped 7 bases from V and 4 bases from J, with 15 bases between.

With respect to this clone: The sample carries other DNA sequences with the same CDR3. CDR3 residues: CASSPGTSGSNEQFF. The CDR3 nucleotides are TGTGCCAGCAGCCCCGGGACTAGCGGTTCTAATGAGCAGTTCTTC. The chain couples TRBV7-3 to TRBJ2-1, with 11 bases fitting TRBD2. Germline V CDR1 and CDR2: SGHTA, FQGTGA. J gave up 7 bases and V 5 bases, and 7 bases lay outside the gene matches. The CDR3 covers 15 residues.

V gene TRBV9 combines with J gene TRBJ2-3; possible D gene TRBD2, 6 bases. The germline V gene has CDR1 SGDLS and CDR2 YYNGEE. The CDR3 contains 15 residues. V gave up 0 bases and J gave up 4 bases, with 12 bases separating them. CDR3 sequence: CASSVEASAADTQYF. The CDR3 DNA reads TGTGCCAGCAGCGTAGAGGCTAGCGCGGCAGATACGCAGTATTTT.

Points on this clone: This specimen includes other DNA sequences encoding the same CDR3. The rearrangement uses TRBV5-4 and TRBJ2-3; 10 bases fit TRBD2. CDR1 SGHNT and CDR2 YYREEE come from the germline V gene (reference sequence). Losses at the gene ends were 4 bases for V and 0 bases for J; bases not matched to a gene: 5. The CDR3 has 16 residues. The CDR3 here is CASSLRTSGSTDTQYF. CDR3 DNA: TGTGCCAGCAGCCTCCGGACTAGCGGTAGCACAGATACGCAGTATTTT.

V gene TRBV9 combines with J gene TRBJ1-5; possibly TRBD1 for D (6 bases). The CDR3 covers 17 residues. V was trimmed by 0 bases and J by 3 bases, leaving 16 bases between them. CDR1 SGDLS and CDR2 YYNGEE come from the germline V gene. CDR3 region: CASSVGQDRGNNQPQHF. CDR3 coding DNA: TGTGCCAGCAGCGTAGGGCAGGACAGAGGAAACAATCAGCCCCAGCATTTT.

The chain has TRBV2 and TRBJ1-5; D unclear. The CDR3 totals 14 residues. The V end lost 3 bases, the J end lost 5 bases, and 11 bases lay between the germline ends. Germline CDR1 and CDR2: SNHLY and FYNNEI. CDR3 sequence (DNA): TGTGCCAGCAGTGACGTCGATATCTATCAGCCCCAGCATTTT. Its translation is CASSDVDIYQPQHF.

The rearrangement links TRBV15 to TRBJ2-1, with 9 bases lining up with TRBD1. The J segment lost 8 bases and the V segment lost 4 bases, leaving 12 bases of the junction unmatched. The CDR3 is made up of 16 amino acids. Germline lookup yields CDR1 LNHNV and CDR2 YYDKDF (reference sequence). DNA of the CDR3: TGTGCCACCAGCAAGATGACAGGGGGATCGTTCGATGAGCAGTTCTTC. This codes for CATSKMTGGSFDEQFF.

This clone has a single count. The CDR3 DNA reads TGTGCCAGCACTCCTCCCTGGAGGAAGGAGACCCAGTACTTC. Amino acid sequence: CASTPPWRKETQYF. The V gene is TRBV6-1, the J gene TRBJ2-5; tentative D call: TRBD2 (5 bases). This CDR3 spans 14 amino acids. Trimming removed 7 bases at V and 5 bases at J, with 17 bases between. In germline, CDR1 is MNHNS, CDR2 SASEGT.

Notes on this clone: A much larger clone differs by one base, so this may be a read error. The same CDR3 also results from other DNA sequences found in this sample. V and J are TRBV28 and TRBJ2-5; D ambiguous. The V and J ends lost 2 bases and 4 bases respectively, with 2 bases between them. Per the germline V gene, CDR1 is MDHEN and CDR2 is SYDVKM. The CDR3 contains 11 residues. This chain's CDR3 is CASSLAETQYF. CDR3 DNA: TGTGCCAGCAGTTTAGCAGAGACCCAGTACTTC. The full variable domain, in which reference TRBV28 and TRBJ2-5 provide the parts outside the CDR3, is DVKVTQSSRYLVKRTGEKVFLECVQDMDHENMFWYRQDPGLGLRLIYFSYDVKMKEKGDIPEGYSVSREKKERFSLILESASTNQTSMYLCASSLAETQYFGPGTRLLVL.

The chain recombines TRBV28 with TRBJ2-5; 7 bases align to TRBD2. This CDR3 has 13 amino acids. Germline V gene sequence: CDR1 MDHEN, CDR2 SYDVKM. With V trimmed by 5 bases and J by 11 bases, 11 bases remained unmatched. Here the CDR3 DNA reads TGTGCCAGCAGTCCCCGACCCTCGCGGGAGCAGTACTTC. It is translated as CASSPRPSREQYF.

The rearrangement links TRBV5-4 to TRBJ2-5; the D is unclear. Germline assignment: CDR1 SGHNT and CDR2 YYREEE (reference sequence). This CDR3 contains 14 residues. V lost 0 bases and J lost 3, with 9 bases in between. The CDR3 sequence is CASSLDPHKETQYF. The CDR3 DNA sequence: TGTGCCAGCAGCTTGGATCCGCACAAAGAGACCCAGTACTTC.

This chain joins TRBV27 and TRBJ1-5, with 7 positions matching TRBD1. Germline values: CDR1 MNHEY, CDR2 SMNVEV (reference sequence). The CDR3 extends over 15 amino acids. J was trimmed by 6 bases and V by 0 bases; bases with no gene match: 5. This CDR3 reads CASSLSYTGAQPQHF. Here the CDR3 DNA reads TGTGCCAGCAGTTTATCTTACACAGGGGCTCAGCCCCAGCATTTT.

The CDR3 spells CASSLGSGGAGGYTF. The CDR3, as DNA: TGTGCCAGCAGTTTAGGGTCGGGGGGCGCCGGGGGCTACACCTTC. The chain links TRBV28 to TRBJ1-2, with TRBD1 as a possible D gene (6 bases). In germline, CDR1 is MDHEN, CDR2 SYDVKM. The CDR3 totals 15 residues. V was trimmed by 2 bases and J by 8 bases, leaving 18 bases between them.

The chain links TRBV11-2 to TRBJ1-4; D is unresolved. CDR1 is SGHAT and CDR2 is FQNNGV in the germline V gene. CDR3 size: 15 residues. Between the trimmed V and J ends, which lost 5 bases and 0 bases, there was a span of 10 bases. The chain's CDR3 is CASSLRISTNEKLFF. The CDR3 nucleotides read TGTGCCAGCAGCCTGCGAATTTCAACTAATGAAAAACTGTTTTTT.

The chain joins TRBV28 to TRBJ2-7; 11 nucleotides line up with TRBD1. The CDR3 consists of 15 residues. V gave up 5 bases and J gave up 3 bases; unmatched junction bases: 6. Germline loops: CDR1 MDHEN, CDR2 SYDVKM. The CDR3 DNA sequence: TGTGCCAGCAGTACTTTGGGGACAGGGGGCTACGAGCAGTACTTC. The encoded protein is CASSTLGTGGYEQYF.

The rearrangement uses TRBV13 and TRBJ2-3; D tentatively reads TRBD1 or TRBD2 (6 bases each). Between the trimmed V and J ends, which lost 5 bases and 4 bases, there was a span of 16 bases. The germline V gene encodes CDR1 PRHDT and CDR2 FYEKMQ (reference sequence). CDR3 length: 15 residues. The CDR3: CASSKTGGGPDTQYF. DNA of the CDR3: TGTGCCAGCAGCAAGACCGGAGGGGGGCCAGATACGCAGTATTTT.

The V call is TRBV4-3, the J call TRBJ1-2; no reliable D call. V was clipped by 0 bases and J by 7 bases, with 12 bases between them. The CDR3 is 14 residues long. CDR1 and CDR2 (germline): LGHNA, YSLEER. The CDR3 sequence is CASSQDGRASGYTF. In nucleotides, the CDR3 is TGCGCCAGCAGCCAAGATGGAAGGGCCTCTGGCTACACCTTC.

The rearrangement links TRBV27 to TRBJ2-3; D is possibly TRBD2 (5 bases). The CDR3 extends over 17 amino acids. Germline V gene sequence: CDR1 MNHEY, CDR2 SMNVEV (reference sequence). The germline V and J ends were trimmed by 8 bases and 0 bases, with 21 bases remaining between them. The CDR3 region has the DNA TGTGCCAGCGGCAAGGCGGGTCTCAGATCTAGCACAGATACGCAGTATTTT. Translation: CASGKAGLRSSTDTQYF.

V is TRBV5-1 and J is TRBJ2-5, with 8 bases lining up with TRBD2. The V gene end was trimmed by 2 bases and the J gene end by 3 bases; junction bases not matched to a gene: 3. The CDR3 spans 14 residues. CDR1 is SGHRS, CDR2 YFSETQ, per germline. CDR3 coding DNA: TGCGCCAGCAGCTTCAGCGGGAGTAAAGAGACCCAGTACTTC. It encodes CASSFSGSKETQYF.

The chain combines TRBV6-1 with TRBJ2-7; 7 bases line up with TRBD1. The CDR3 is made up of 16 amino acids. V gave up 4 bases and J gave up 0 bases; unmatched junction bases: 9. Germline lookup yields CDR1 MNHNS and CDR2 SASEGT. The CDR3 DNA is TGTGCCAGCAGTGTGCATTTCGGGACAGACTCCTACGAGCAGTACTTC. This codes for CASSVHFGTDSYEQYF.

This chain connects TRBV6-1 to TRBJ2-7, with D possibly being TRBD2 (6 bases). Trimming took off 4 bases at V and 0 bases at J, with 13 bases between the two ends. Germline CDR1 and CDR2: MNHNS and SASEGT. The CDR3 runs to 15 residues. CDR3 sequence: CASSVRGTDSYEQYF. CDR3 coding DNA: TGTGCCAGCAGTGTACGCGGGACGGACTCCTACGAGCAGTACTTC.

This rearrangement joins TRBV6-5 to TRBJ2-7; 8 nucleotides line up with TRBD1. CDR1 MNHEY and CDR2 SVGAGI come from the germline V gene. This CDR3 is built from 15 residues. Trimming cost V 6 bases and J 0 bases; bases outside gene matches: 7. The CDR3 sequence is CASSNRQGSSYEQYF. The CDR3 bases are TGTGCCAGCAGCAACCGACAGGGGAGCTCCTACGAGCAGTACTTC.

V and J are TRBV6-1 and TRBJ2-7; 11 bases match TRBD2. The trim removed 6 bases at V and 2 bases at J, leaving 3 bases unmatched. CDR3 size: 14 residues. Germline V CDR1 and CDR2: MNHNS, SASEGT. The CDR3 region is CASRGTSGAYEQYF. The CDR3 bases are TGTGCCAGCAGGGGGACTAGCGGAGCCTACGAGCAGTACTTC.

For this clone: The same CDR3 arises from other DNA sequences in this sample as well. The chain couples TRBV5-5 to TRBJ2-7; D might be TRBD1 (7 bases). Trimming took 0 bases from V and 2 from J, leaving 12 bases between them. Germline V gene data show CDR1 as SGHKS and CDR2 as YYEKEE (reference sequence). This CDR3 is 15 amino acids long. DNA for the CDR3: TGTGCCAGCAGCTTGGATGGAGGGGGCACCTACGAGCAGTACTTC. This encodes CASSLDGGGTYEQYF.

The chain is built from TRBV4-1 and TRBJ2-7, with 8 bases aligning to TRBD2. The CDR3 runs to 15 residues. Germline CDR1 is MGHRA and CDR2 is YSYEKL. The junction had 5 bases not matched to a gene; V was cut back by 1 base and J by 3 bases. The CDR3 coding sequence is TGCGCCAGCAGCCAAGCACCGACTAGCGACTACGAGCAGTACTTC. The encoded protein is CASSQAPTSDYEQYF.

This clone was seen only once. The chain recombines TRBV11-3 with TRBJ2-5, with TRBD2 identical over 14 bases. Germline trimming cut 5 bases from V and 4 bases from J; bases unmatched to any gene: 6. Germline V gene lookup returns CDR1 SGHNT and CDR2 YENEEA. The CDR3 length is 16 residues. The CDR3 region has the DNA TGTGCCAGCAGCCTCGGACTAGCGGGGGGTCGAGAGACCCAGTACTTC. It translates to CASSLGLAGGRETQYF.

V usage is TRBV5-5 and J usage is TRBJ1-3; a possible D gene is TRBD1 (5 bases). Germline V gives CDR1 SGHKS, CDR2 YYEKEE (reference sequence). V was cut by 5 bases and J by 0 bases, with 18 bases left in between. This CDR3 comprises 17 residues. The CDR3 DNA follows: TGTGCCAGCAGAGCGGGGCAGGCTATTTTCTCTGGAAACACCATATATTTT. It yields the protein CASRAGQAIFSGNTIYF.

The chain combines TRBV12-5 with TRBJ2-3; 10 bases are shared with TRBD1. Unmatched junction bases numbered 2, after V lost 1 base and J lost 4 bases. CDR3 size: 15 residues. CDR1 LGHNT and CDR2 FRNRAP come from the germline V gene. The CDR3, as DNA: TGTGCTAGTGGTTTGGCCGGACAGGGGGCAGATACGCAGTATTTT. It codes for CASGLAGQGADTQYF.

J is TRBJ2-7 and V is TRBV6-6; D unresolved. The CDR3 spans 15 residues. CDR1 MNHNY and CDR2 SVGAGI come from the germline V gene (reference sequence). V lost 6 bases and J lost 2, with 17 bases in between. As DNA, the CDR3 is TGTGCCAGCAGCTTCAGCCAGAAACTTACCTACGAGCAGTACTTC. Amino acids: CASSFSQKLTYEQYF.

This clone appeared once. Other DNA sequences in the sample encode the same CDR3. The CDR3 protein is CASSLDLGTDTQYF. Here the CDR3 DNA reads TGCGCCAGCAGCTTGGACCTCGGCACAGATACGCAGTATTTT. The chain links TRBV5-1 to TRBJ2-3, with unresolved D. The V and J ends lost 0 bases and 1 base respectively, with 6 bases between them. Per germline, CDR1 SGHRS and CDR2 YFSETQ. The CDR3 loop spans 14 amino acids.